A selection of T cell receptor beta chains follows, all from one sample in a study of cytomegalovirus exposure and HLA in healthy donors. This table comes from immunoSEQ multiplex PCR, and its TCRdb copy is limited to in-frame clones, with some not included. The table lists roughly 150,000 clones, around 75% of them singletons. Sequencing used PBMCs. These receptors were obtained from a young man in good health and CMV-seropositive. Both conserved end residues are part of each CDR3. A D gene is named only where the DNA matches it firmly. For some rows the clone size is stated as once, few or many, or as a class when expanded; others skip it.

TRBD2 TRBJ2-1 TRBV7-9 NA CASSLVGGSSYNEQFF TGTGCCAGCAGCTTAGTCGGGGGGAGCTCCTACAATGAGCAGTTCTTC
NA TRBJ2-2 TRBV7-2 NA CASSLKGTGELFF TGTGCCAGCAGCTTAAAGGGGACCGGGGAGCTGTTTTTT
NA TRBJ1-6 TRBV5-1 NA CASRNYRENSPLHF TGCGCCAGCAGGAACTACAGGGAGAATTCACCCCTCCACTTT
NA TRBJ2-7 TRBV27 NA CASRTSTTLQEYEQYF TGTGCCAGCAGGACCTCGACAACACTACAGGAGTACGAGCAGTACTTC
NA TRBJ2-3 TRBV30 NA CAWTRGWGSLPDTQYF TGTGCCTGGACCCGAGGGTGGGGATCCCTCCCAGATACGCAGTATTTT
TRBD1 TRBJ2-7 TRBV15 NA CATSNRDSLYEQYF TGTGCCACCAGCAACCGGGACAGTCTCTACGAGCAGTACTTC
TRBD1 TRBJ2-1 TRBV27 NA CASRTRPTGPYNEQFF TGTGCCAGCAGAACCAGACCGACAGGGCCCTACAATGAGCAGTTCTTC
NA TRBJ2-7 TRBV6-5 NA CASSYSGLSGLHEQYF TGTGCCAGCAGTTACTCGGGTCTGTCAGGGCTGCACGAGCAGTACTTC
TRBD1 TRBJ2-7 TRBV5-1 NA CASSLNRGLEQYF TGCGCCAGCAGCTTGAACAGGGGGCTTGAGCAGTACTTC
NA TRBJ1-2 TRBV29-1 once CSVPGTPAGGYTF TGCAGCGTCCCCGGGACACCAGCCGGTGGCTACACCTTC
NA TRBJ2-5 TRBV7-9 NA CASSPGGTQETQYF TGTGCCAGCAGCCCCGGCGGCACTCAAGAGACCCAGTACTTC
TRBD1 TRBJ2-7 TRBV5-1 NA CASSAGQGSYEQYF TGCGCCAGCAGCGCGGGACAGGGGTCGTACGAGCAGTACTTC
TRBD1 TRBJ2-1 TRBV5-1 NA CASSSRPGQGSFF TGCGCCAGCAGCTCGAGGCCAGGACAGGGATCGTTCTTC
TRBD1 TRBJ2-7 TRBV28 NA CASTEWDRGSNEQYF TGTGCCAGCACTGAGTGGGACAGGGGATCTAACGAGCAGTACTTC
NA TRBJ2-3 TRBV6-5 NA CASSYLLSGGHHTQYF TGTGCCAGCAGTTACCTACTTAGCGGTGGCCACCACACGCAGTATTTT
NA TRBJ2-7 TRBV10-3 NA CATGLGVGDEQYF TGTGCCACGGGGTTGGGAGTTGGGGACGAGCAGTACTTC
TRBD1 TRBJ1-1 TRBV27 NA CASSSQGQGAEAFF TGTGCCAGCAGTTCCCAGGGACAGGGGGCTGAAGCTTTCTTT
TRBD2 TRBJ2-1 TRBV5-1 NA CASSLASGSSYNEQFF TGCGCCAGCAGCTTGGCTAGCGGGAGCTCCTACAATGAGCAGTTCTTC
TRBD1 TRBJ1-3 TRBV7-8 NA CASSAGQGNTIYF TGTGCCAGCAGCGCGGGACAGGGAAACACCATATATTTT
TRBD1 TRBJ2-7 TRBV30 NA CAWRKGQGVSYEQYF TGTGCCTGGAGGAAGGGACAGGGGGTCTCCTACGAGCAGTACTTC
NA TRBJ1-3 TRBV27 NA CASSSSGIRSGNTIYF TGTGCCAGCAGTTCCTCAGGGATACGCTCTGGAAACACCATATATTTT
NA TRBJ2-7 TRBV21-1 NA CASSVASGIVCEQYF NA
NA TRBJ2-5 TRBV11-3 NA CASSPGAQETQYF TGTGCCAGCAGCCCAGGGGCCCAAGAGACCCAGTACTTC
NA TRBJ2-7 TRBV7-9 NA CASSPGAGSSYEQYF TGTGCCAGCAGCCCAGGGGCAGGAAGCTCCTACGAGCAGTACTTC
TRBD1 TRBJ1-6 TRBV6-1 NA CASSDDRGRNSPLHF TGTGCCAGCAGTGACGACAGGGGGAGGAATTCACCCCTCCACTTT
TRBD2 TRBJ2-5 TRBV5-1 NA CASSYGLRGGETQYF TGCGCCAGCAGCTATGGTCTGAGGGGAGGGGAGACCCAGTACTTC
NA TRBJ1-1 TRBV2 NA CASSEALRATGSEAFF TGTGCCAGCAGTGAAGCGCTTCGAGCCACCGGGTCTGAAGCTTTCTTT
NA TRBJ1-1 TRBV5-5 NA CASSLEAGSRRAFF TGTGCCAGCAGCTTGGAAGCAGGGTCGAGGCGAGCTTTCTTT
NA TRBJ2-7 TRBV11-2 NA CASSLDAVQYF TGTGCCAGCAGCTTAGACGCAGTGCAGTACTTC
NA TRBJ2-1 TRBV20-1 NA CSAQTGNEQFF TGCAGTGCCCAAACAGGGAATGAGCAGTTCTTC
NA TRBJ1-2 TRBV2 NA CASSELGGNYGYTF TGTGCCAGCAGTGAGCTGGGGGGGAACTATGGCTACACCTTC
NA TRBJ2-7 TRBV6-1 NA CASGETGSYEQYF TGTGCCAGCGGGGAAACAGGGTCCTACGAGCAGTACTTC
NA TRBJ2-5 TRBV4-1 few CASSLSGQSLQETQYF TGCGCCAGCAGCCTATCCGGACAGAGCCTACAAGAGACCCAGTACTTC
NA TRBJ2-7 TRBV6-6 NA CASSYSGSGNYEQYF TGTGCCAGCAGTTATTCTGGCTCGGGGAACTACGAGCAGTACTTC
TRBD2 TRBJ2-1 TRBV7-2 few CASSLGLAGNNEQFF TGTGCCAGCAGCTTAGGGCTAGCGGGGAACAATGAGCAGTTCTTC
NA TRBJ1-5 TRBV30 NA CAWSVNSQGGQPQHF TGTGCCTGGAGTGTAAACTCGCAGGGAGGCCAGCCCCAGCATTTT
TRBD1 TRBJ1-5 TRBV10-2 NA CASSEGTGRFVQPQHF TGCGCCAGCAGTGAGGGGACAGGGAGGTTCGTTCAGCCCCAGCATTTT
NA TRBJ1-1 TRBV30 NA CAWSVLAATPKAFF TGTGCCTGGAGTGTTCTGGCAGCGACTCCGAAAGCTTTCTTT
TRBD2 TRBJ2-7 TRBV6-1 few CASMRTSGGYEQYF TGTGCCAGCATGAGGACTAGCGGGGGCTACGAGCAGTACTTC
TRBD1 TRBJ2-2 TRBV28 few CASSWDRGSTGELFF TGTGCCAGCAGTTGGGACAGGGGAAGCACCGGGGAGCTGTTTTTT
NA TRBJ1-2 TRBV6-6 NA CASSYSTGPQGGYTF TGTGCCAGCAGTTACTCGACAGGACCCCAGGGTGGCTACACCTTC
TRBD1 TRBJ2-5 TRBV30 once CAWLPGQGRETQYF TGTGCCTGGCTACCGGGACAGGGGCGAGAGACCCAGTACTTC
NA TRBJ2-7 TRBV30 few CAWSVGDIEQYF TGTGCCTGGAGTGTCGGGGATATCGAGCAGTACTTC
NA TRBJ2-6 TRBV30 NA CAWSLGGGSGANVLTF TGTGCCTGGAGTCTAGGGGGGGGCTCTGGGGCCAACGTCCTGACTTTC
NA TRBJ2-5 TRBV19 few CASSMTRGEETQYF TGTGCCAGTAGTATGACGCGGGGTGAAGAGACCCAGTACTTC
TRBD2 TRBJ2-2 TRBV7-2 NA CATHLSSGFTGELFF TGTGCCACCCACCTGTCTAGCGGATTCACCGGGGAGCTGTTTTTT
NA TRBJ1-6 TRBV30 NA CAWGTSPNSPLHF TGTGCCTGGGGTACCAGTCCTAATTCACCCCTCCACTTT
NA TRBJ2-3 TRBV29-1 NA CSAYIVTAPGDTQYF TGCAGCGCCTACATTGTCACTGCCCCGGGGGATACGCAGTATTTT
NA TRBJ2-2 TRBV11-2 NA CASSLDMGRDTGELFF TGTGCCAGCAGCTTAGATATGGGCAGGGACACCGGGGAGCTGTTTTTT